This TCR beta chain was profiled in a study of shared clonotypes between healthy human individuals. Trimming took 6 bases from V and 0 from J, leaving 7 bases between them. CDR1 is SGHRS, CDR2 YFSETQ, per germline. The CDR3 covers 14 residues. Details on this clone: Antigen: not known.

Findings and caveats of the study: Deeper or shallower sequencing was expected to change how clonotypes are shared among donors. Estimated richness was generally greater in naive than memory subsets.

Measured with immunoSEQ multiplex PCR; TCRdb has only the in-frame clones, and not every one. The sample consists of approximately 700,000 clones, about 80% of them appearing once. The chain combines TRBV5-1 with TRBJ2-6; D call uncertain. What was sequenced was memory CD4+ T cells sorted from blood. Specified subset: CD45RA-negative fraction. The receptor comes from a woman in her thirties in good health. CDR3 in DNA: TGCGCCAGCACCCTGGACTCTGGGGCCAACGTCCTGACTTTC. Translating gives CASTLDSGANVLTF.